Listed here are 29 T cell receptor beta chains from one sample, sequenced in a study of cytomegalovirus exposure and HLA in healthy donors. Assay: immunoSEQ multiplex PCR; the TCRdb copy retains only in-frame clones and omits some. The table lists about 110,000 clones, about nine tenths of them singletons, with about 2% in the top ten. Sequencing was done on a sample of PBMCs. These receptors originate from a woman younger than 35 in good health and CMV-seropositive.

The chain combines TRBV7-9 with TRBJ1-3; weak D call: TRBD1 (5 bases). The V and J ends lost 0 bases and 0 bases respectively, with 6 bases between them. The CDR3 spans 15 residues. CDR1 is SEHNR and CDR2 is FQNEAQ in the germline V gene (reference sequence). CDR3 DNA sequence: TGTGCCAGCAGCTTAGCAGGGGTCTCTGGAAACACCATATATTTT. Its protein is CASSLAGVSGNTIYF.

The V gene is TRBV5-4, the J gene TRBJ2-1, with 7 bases lining up with TRBD2. The CDR3 sequence is 12 residues long. V lost 4 bases to trimming and J lost 10 bases; unmatched junction nucleotides: 5. Germline CDR1 reads SGHNT; CDR2 reads YYREEE (reference sequence). The CDR3: CASSPIAGEQFF. Here the CDR3 DNA reads TGTGCCAGCAGCCCAATAGCGGGCGAGCAGTTCTTC.

The chain joins TRBV9 to TRBJ2-2, with D tentatively TRBD2 (7 bases). Germline V CDR1 and CDR2: SGDLS, YYNGEE. The V end was cut by 5 bases, the J end by 3 bases, with 8 bases between. This CDR3 spans 13 amino acids. The CDR3 DNA reads TGTGCCAGCAGAGGGGGGGACACCGGGGAGCTGTTTTTT. It yields the protein CASRGGDTGELFF.

The chain combines TRBV6-4 with TRBJ2-7; the D gene is possibly TRBD1 (5 bases). The germline V and J ends were trimmed by 2 bases and 3 bases, with 23 bases remaining between them. The CDR3 is 18 residues long. Per the germline V gene, CDR1 is MRHNA and CDR2 is SNTAGT. The CDR3 nucleotides read TGTGCCAGCAGTGACACGCCGCAACCAAGGACACGGGTCTACGAGCAGTACGTC. Translation: CASSDTPQPRTRVYEQYV.

This clone was detected only a few times. The chain recombines TRBV6-1 with TRBJ1-5; the match to TRBD1 covers 7 bases. Germline CDR1 MNHNS, CDR2 SASEGT. The V segment lost 4 bases and the J segment 5 bases; nucleotides outside the gene matches: 11. The CDR3 covers 16 residues. The CDR3 sequence is CASSGGSDRVDQPQHF. DNA for the CDR3: TGTGCCAGCAGTGGAGGGAGCGACAGGGTTGATCAGCCCCAGCATTTT.

A few counts support this clone. The V gene is TRBV5-6, the J gene TRBJ1-2, with D unresolved. Germline V CDR1 and CDR2: SGHDT, YYEEEE. The V and J ends lost 4 bases and 2 bases respectively, with 12 bases between them. The CDR3 runs 14 residues. The CDR3 loop reads CASSISGANYGYTF. CDR3 DNA: TGTGCCAGCAGCATCTCGGGAGCCAACTATGGCTACACCTTC.

This chain uses TRBV5-4 with TRBJ2-3, with a possible D match to TRBD2 (7 bases). This CDR3 region has 15 residues. V was trimmed by 6 bases and J by 0 bases, leaving 14 bases between them. Per germline, CDR1 SGHNT and CDR2 YYREEE (reference sequence). Here the CDR3 reads CASTPRGPSTDTQYF. In nucleotides, the CDR3 is TGTGCCAGCACCCCGCGGGGGCCAAGCACAGATACGCAGTATTTT. The variable domain in full, with the rest retrieved from reference TRBV5-4 and TRBJ2-3, is ETGVTQSPTHLIKTRGQQVTLRCSSQSGHNTVSWYQQALGQGPQFIFQYYREEENGRGNFPPRFSGLQFPNYSSELNVNALELDDSALYLCASTPRGPSTDTQYFGPGTRLTVL.

V gene TRBV28 combines with J gene TRBJ1-5; D is undetermined. Germline CDR1 MDHEN, CDR2 SYDVKM. Trimming took off 3 bases at V and 6 bases at J, with 3 bases between the two ends. The CDR3 consists of 11 residues. CDR3 DNA: TGTGCCAGCAGTTTGGCTCAGCCCCAGCATTTT. It is translated as CASSLAQPQHF. Based on the CDR3 plus reference TRBV28 and TRBJ1-5, the full variable domain is DVKVTQSSRYLVKRTGEKVFLECVQDMDHENMFWYRQDPGLGLRLIYFSYDVKMKEKGDIPEGYSVSREKKERFSLILESASTNQTSMYLCASSLAQPQHFGDGTRLSIL.

In nucleotides, the CDR3 is TGTGCCAGCTCACCAGATCGGACAGGTGGCACTGAAGCTTTCTTT. Translating it yields CASSPDRTGGTEAFF. The rearrangement joins TRBV18 to TRBJ1-1, with 7 bases lining up with TRBD1. This CDR3 comprises 15 residues. V lost 2 bases and J lost 4; bases outside the gene matches: 7. CDR1 and CDR2 (germline): KGHSH, LQKENI.

This chain links TRBV19 with TRBJ2-2; D possibly corresponds to TRBD1 (6 bases). This CDR3 region has 15 residues. Deletions cut 3 bases from V and 8 bases from J, with 16 bases between. CDR1 LNHDA and CDR2 SQIVND come from the germline V gene (reference sequence). The CDR3 loop reads CASSITTGRSGELFF. DNA of the CDR3: TGTGCCAGTAGTATCACGACAGGACGTTCGGGGGAGCTGTTTTTT. The variable domain in full, completed from reference TRBV19 and TRBJ2-2, reads DGGITQSPKYLFRKEGQNVTLSCEQNLNHDAMYWYRQDPGQGLRLIYYSQIVNDFQKGDIAEGYSVSREKKESFPLTVTSAQKNPTAFYLCASSITTGRSGELFFGEGSRLTVL.

This clone was picked up one time. The CDR3 nucleotides read TGTGCCAGCAGCCTTGGGTGGGACAGGGGGCTAGGTGAGCAGTTCTTC. Translating gives CASSLGWDRGLGEQFF. V is TRBV11-1 and J is TRBJ2-1; TRBD1 aligns across 12 bases. V gave up 5 bases and J gave up 9 bases; unmatched junction bases: 11. This CDR3 spans 16 amino acids. Germline V CDR1 and CDR2: SGHAT, FQDESV (reference sequence).

The chain joins TRBV19 to TRBJ1-5, with 7 nucleotides matching TRBD1. The junction had 7 bases not matched to a gene; V was cut back by 7 bases and J by 1 base. The V gene's germline CDR1 is LNHDA and CDR2 SQIVND (reference sequence). The CDR3 runs 15 residues. CDR3 nucleotide sequence: TGTGCCAGTATGGAGACAGGGAGAAGCAATCAGCCCCAGCATTTT. Translating gives CASMETGRSNQPQHF.

The chain joins TRBV10-3 to TRBJ1-2; weak D call: TRBD1 (5 bases). Trimming removed 0 bases at V and 1 base at J, with 9 bases between. Germline assignment: CDR1 ENHRY and CDR2 SYGVKD. The CDR3 spans 15 residues. The CDR3 region has the DNA TGTGCCATCAGTGAGTCGTGGACAAGTAACTATGGCTACACCTTC. It specifies CAISESWTSNYGYTF.

The chain combines TRBV28 with TRBJ1-5, with D possibly being TRBD1 (5 bases). Germline values: CDR1 MDHEN, CDR2 SYDVKM. The CDR3 spans 14 residues. Trimming removed 5 bases from V and 6 bases from J, with 14 bases in between. CDR3 region: CASSGTGARQPQHF. The CDR3 bases are TGTGCCAGCAGTGGTACAGGAGCACGTCAGCCCCAGCATTTT.

V and J are TRBV7-2 and TRBJ1-2; 9 bases fit TRBD1. The V segment lost 5 bases and the J segment 5 bases; nucleotides outside the gene matches: 12. Looked up from germline, CDR1 is SGHTA and CDR2 is FQGNSA. The CDR3 covers 16 residues. CDR3 in amino acids: CASSPSRQGVGYGYTF. The CDR3 DNA follows: TGTGCCAGCAGCCCAAGCCGACAGGGGGTGGGGTATGGCTACACCTTC.

The chain is built from TRBV2 and TRBJ1-3; D is perhaps TRBD1 (6 bases). V lost 4 bases, J lost 0 bases, and 13 bases lay in between. Germline lookup yields CDR1 SNHLY and CDR2 FYNNEI. The CDR3 has 16 residues. The CDR3 coding sequence is TGTGCCAGCAGTGCAAGGACAGTGGGCTCTGGAAACACCATATATTTT. Its translation is CASSARTVGSGNTIYF.

This chain uses TRBV5-1 with TRBJ2-3; 9 nucleotides match TRBD1. CDR1 and CDR2 from the germline V gene are SGHRS and YFSETQ. The CDR3 totals 14 residues. V lost 3 bases to trimming and J lost 3 bases; unmatched junction nucleotides: 2. Here the CDR3 reads CASSSGQGTDTQYF. The DNA for the CDR3 is TGCGCCAGCAGCTCCGGACAGGGGACAGATACGCAGTATTTT.

This chain joins TRBV6-5 and TRBJ2-5; 10 bases align to TRBD1. Germline lookup yields CDR1 MNHEY and CDR2 SVGAGI. V lost 4 bases, J lost 4 bases, and 9 bases stayed unmatched. The CDR3 consists of 16 residues. CDR3 DNA sequence: TGTGCCAGCAGTTCTACAGACAGGGGGCTTGGAGAGACCCAGTACTTC. It is translated as CASSSTDRGLGETQYF.

This clone was counted between two and nine times. The J gene is TRBJ1-2, the V gene TRBV6-1, with D maybe TRBD1 (5 bases). V was cut by 2 bases and J by 2 bases, with 12 bases left in between. The V gene's germline CDR1 is MNHNS and CDR2 SASEGT. The CDR3 has 15 residues. The CDR3 sequence is CASSEFSGGNYGYTF. For the CDR3, the DNA is TGTGCCAGCAGTGAATTCTCCGGGGGGAACTATGGCTACACCTTC.

This clone has just one count. The rearrangement uses TRBV2 and TRBJ1-6; 7 positions match TRBD1. The germline CDR1 and CDR2 sequences are SNHLY and FYNNEI. The CDR3 is 15 amino acids. Trimming cost V 9 bases and J 10 bases; bases outside gene matches: 15. Here the CDR3 reads CASSPTGSSDSPLHF. CDR3 nucleotides: TGTGCCAGTAGTCCGACAGGGTCCTCTGACTCACCCCTCCACTTT.

This clone was detected only a few times. The gene calls are TRBV18 and TRBJ1-2; D is unclear. Germline V gives CDR1 KGHSH, CDR2 LQKENI. This CDR3 has 13 amino acids. V lost 2 bases to trimming and J lost 4 bases, with 8 bases between them. The CDR3 protein is CASSPGLGYGYTF. The CDR3 DNA reads TGTGCCAGCTCACCAGGGCTGGGCTATGGCTACACCTTC. The variable domain in full, completed from reference TRBV18 and TRBJ1-2, reads NAGVMQNPRHLVRRRGQEARLRCSPMKGHSHVYWYRQLPEEGLKFMVYLQKENIIDESGMPKERFSAEFPKEGPSILRIQQVVRGDSAAYFCASSPGLGYGYTFGSGTRLTVV.

This sequence joins TRBV4-2 and TRBJ2-3, with a possible D match to TRBD1 (6 bases). The CDR3 has 15 residues. V shed 3 bases and J shed 5 bases, with 15 bases lying between them. Germline CDR1 LGHNA, CDR2 YNFKEQ. This chain's CDR3 is CASSQRGKGEDTQYF. In DNA form, the CDR3 reads TGTGCCAGCAGCCAGAGGGGGAAGGGGGAAGATACGCAGTATTTT.

The rearrangement uses TRBV9 and TRBJ2-2; D perhaps matches TRBD1 (5 bases). The CDR3 consists of 13 residues. V was cut by 0 bases and J by 6 bases, with 6 bases left in between. Germline V lookup: CDR1 SGDLS, CDR2 YYNGEE. This CDR3 is CASSVVGAGELFF. DNA of the CDR3: TGTGCCAGCAGCGTAGTAGGGGCCGGGGAGCTGTTTTTT.

The rearrangement links TRBV5-6 to TRBJ2-7; D not resolved. Trimming pared 0 bases from V and 3 bases from J, leaving 13 bases between. The CDR3 has 15 residues. From germline, CDR1 is SGHDT and CDR2 YYEEEE. CDR3: CASSLAAELNYEQYV. In DNA, the CDR3 is TGTGCCAGCAGCTTGGCGGCAGAACTGAACTACGAGCAGTACGTC.

The chain has TRBV5-8 and TRBJ2-5; TRBD2 is a possible D gene (5 bases). V lost 6 bases to trimming and J lost 5 bases, with 8 bases between them. CDR1 and CDR2 (germline): SGHTS, YDEGEE. CDR3 length: 11 residues. CDR3 loop: CASTWRETQYF. The CDR3 DNA reads TGTGCCAGCACTTGGAGGGAGACCCAGTACTTC.

The chain has TRBV19 and TRBJ1-1; 11 nucleotides line up with TRBD1. Trimming cost V 10 bases and J 5 bases; bases outside gene matches: 6. Per the germline V gene, CDR1 is LNHDA and CDR2 is SQIVND (reference sequence). The CDR3 spans 13 residues. CDR3 loop: CATSDRGLTEAFF. The DNA for the CDR3 is TGTGCCACCTCGGACAGGGGGCTAACTGAAGCTTTCTTT.

The rearrangement uses TRBV7-2 and TRBJ1-2; 7 positions match TRBD1. The CDR3 has 14 residues. Trimming removed 6 bases from V and 3 bases from J; junction bases left unmatched: 7. Germline CDR1 is SGHTA and CDR2 is FQGNSA. CDR3 DNA sequence: TGTGCCAGCAGACCGAGGACAGGCTACTATGGCTACACCTTC. This sequence encodes CASRPRTGYYGYTF.

The V call is TRBV9, the J call TRBJ1-6, with D maybe TRBD1 (5 bases). V gave up 4 bases and J gave up 0 bases, with 8 bases separating them. This CDR3 spans 15 amino acids. Germline V gene sequence: CDR1 SGDLS, CDR2 YYNGEE. The CDR3 is CASSRQSSYNSPLHF. In nucleotides, the CDR3 is TGTGCCAGCAGCCGACAGAGCTCCTATAATTCACCCCTCCACTTT.

V gene TRBV18 combines with J gene TRBJ2-5, with 13 positions matching TRBD2. J gave up 5 bases and V 3 bases, and 0 bases lay outside the gene matches. This CDR3 has 14 residues. CDR1 KGHSH and CDR2 LQKENI come from the germline V gene. DNA of the CDR3: TGTGCCAGCTCACCGACTAGCGGGAGGGAGACCCAGTACTTC. Translating gives CASSPTSGRETQYF.